A selection of T cell receptor beta chains follows, all from one sample in a study of circulating and synovial CD4+ cells in juvenile arthritis. Method: immunoSEQ multiplex PCR; TCRdb's copy keeps in-frame clones and lacks some. The sample includes over 11,000 clones, 65% to 85% seen only once; the top ten take more than 3.5%. The specimen was CD4+ T cells from synovial fluid. These receptors all come from a human patient with juvenile idiopathic arthritis. Some clones in this sample may be carry-over from other donors' samples. Each CDR3 is given with its conserved first and last residue. The order of the fields is D gene, clone size, V gene, J gene, CDR3 protein, CDR3 DNA. D genes are given only for firm matches. Expanded clones are given a class, and other clones once, few, many or no size at all.

TRBD1	-	TRBV2	TRBJ1-1	CASSLTGGSNTEAFF	TGTGCCAGCAGTTTGACAGGGGGCAGTAACACTGAAGCTTTCTTT
TRBD2	-	TRBV6-6	TRBJ2-2	CASSRGGPIGELFF	TGTGCCAGCAGCCGGGGGGGCCCGATCGGGGAGCTGTTTTTT
-	few	TRBV7-2	TRBJ2-4	CASSLQLAKNIQYF	TGTGCCAGCAGCTTGCAACTAGCCAAAAACATTCAGTACTTC
TRBD1	-	TRBV7-6	TRBJ1-1	CASSPNRGNTEAFF	TGTGCCAGCAGCCCTAACAGGGGTAACACTGAAGCTTTCTTT
TRBD2	-	TRBV4-1	TRBJ2-2	CASRHSGREGGELFF	TGCGCCAGCAGACACAGCGGGAGGGAAGGCGGGGAGCTGTTTTTT
-	-	TRBV29-1	TRBJ1-1	CSASLDWYTEAFF	TGCAGCGCATCCCTAGACTGGTACACTGAAGCTTTCTTT
-	-	TRBV6-5	TRBJ2-5	CASSYSQGQETQYF	TGTGCCAGCAGTTACTCACAGGGTCAAGAGACCCAGTACTTC
-	-	TRBV6-5	TRBJ1-2	CATNWGEANYGYTF	TGTGCCACCAACTGGGGGGAAGCTAACTATGGCTACACCTTC
-	once	TRBV6-5	TRBJ2-1	CASSPSGAFVDEQFF	TGTGCCAGCAGCCCTAGTGGCGCCTTCGTGGATGAGCAGTTCTTC
-	once	TRBV7-3	TRBJ2-7	CASSWKGLRGEQYF	TGTGCCAGCAGCTGGAAAGGTTTGAGGGGGGAGCAGTACTTC
TRBD1	-	TRBV7-7	TRBJ2-5	CASTSRDRCQETQYF	TGTGCTAGCACCTCTCGGGACAGATGTCAAGAGACCCAGTACTTC
-	-	TRBV6-4	TRBJ1-6	CASSDAENSPLHF	TGTGCCAGCAGTGACGCGGAAAATTCACCCCTCCACTTT
-	once	TRBV10-2	TRBJ1-1	CASCTGRTEAFF	TGCGCCAGCTGCACAGGGCGGACTGAAGCTTTCTTT
-	-	TRBV30	TRBJ1-2	CAWTSGRGAREYGYTF	TGTGCCTGGACCTCTGGGAGAGGGGCGCGGGAATATGGCTACACCTTC
-	-	TRBV19	TRBJ1-5	CASSIALNSNQPQHF	TGTGCCAGTAGTATAGCACTGAATAGCAATCAGCCCCAGCATTTT
TRBD2	-	TRBV4-3	TRBJ2-3	CASSQGAWTSGGSDTQYF	TGCGCCAGCAGCCAAGGGGCCTGGACTAGCGGGGGGTCAGATACGCAGTATTTT
TRBD2	-	TRBV10-3	TRBJ2-3	CAISAAGGGLDTQYF	TGTGCCATCAGTGCTGCTGGCGGGGGGTTGGATACGCAGTATTTT
-	-	TRBV4-3	TRBJ1-6	CASSQVLIPVEDSPLHF	TGCGCCAGCAGCCAAGTCCTTATTCCGGTGGAGGATTCCCCCCTCCACTTT
TRBD1	-	TRBV7-2	TRBJ2-5	CASSVLGTGGPKTQYF	TGTGCCAGCAGCGTCCTCGGGACAGGGGGCCCCAAGACCCAGTACTTC
-	few	TRBV6-1	TRBJ1-2	CASSEYIPGGYTF	TGTGCCAGCAGTGAATATATCCCCGGGGGCTACACCTTC